This T cell receptor beta chain came from a study of circulating and synovial CD4+ cells in juvenile arthritis. Study-level results: Overlap with synovium rose as more T cells were sequenced. Circulating pathogenic-like lymphocytes shared a substantially higher fraction of CDR3 sequences with synovium than bulk blood. Bulk blood CD4 repertoires were more diverse than these.

For this clone: Its antigen is unknown.

Assay used: immunoSEQ multiplex PCR; TCRdb lists only in-frame clones, some missing. The table has tens of thousands of clones, around 95% seen once. Germline V CDR1 and CDR2: SEHNR, FQNEAQ (reference sequence). Between the trimmed V and J ends, which lost 1 base and 9 bases, there was a span of 9 bases. The CDR3 has 12 amino acids. This TCR came from a human donor with juvenile idiopathic arthritis. The sample taken for sequencing was CD4+ T cells from blood. This sequence joins TRBV7-9 and TRBJ1-1; no clear D. The CDR3 nucleotides are TGTGCCAGCAGCTTAGACTCGGGGAAAGCTTTCTTT. It codes for CASSLDSGKAFF.